The 5 T cell receptor beta chains below were found in one sample sequenced in a study of T cells in localized non-small cell lung cancer. Clones were sequenced by immunoSEQ multiplex PCR, and TCRdb holds only the in-frame ones, with some missing. Here the sample spans about 52,000 clones, around nine tenths being singletons. The source material was PBMCs, sampled before any cancer treatment. The receptors stem from a female donor with stage II lung adenocarcinoma.

The chain is built from TRBV2 and TRBJ1-5; a possible D gene is TRBD1 (6 bases). Germline CDR1 and CDR2: SNHLY and FYNNEI. The germline V and J ends were trimmed by 7 bases and 6 bases, with 13 bases remaining between them. CDR3 size: 13 residues. The CDR3 bases are TGTGCCAGCACGGCAGGGGTGGTTCAGCCCCAGCATTTT. Its translation: CASTAGVVQPQHF.

The rearrangement uses TRBV25-1 and TRBJ1-2; D remains ambiguous. The germline V gene has CDR1 MGHDK and CDR2 SYGVNS. This CDR3 has 13 residues. The V gene lost 2 bases and the J gene lost 5 bases, with 9 bases spanning the gap. The CDR3 loop reads CASSENPWYGYTF. For the CDR3, the DNA is TGTGCCAGCAGTGAAAACCCTTGGTATGGCTACACCTTC.

CDR3 coding DNA: TGTGCCAGCAGTAAACCGGGACAGGGGATCACCGGGGAGCTGTTTTTT. Translation gives CASSKPGQGITGELFF. The rearrangement uses TRBV11-2 and TRBJ2-2, with 10 bases aligning to TRBD1. The germline V gene has CDR1 SGHAT and CDR2 FQNNGV. The CDR3 loop spans 16 amino acids. With 6 bases clipped from V and 4 bases from J, the junction kept 8 bases outside the gene matches.

This chain uses TRBV5-1 with TRBJ2-3, with TRBD2 identical over 8 bases. The CDR3 contains 15 residues. Losses at the gene ends were 1 base for V and 2 bases for J; bases not matched to a gene: 3. Germline V CDR1 and CDR2: SGHRS, YFSETQ. The CDR3 region has the DNA TGCGCCAGCAGCTTGAACGGGGGGGCCACAGATACGCAGTATTTT. Its protein product is CASSLNGGATDTQYF.

The rearrangement links TRBV7-2 to TRBJ2-1, with 7 positions matching TRBD1. CDR1 is SGHTA, CDR2 FQGNSA, per germline. The CDR3 runs 15 residues. V dropped 4 bases and J dropped 3; count of bases not matched to a gene: 6. The CDR3 sequence: CASSSGQLVYNEQFF. For the CDR3, the DNA is TGTGCCAGCAGCTCGGGACAGCTAGTCTACAATGAGCAGTTCTTC.